This T cell receptor beta chain was captured in a study of spatial heterogeneity in lung cancer. Whole-study results and caveats: Counts of expanded intratumoral alpha and beta TCRs tracked tumor mutation counts.

TCRdb reprocessed the 5' RACE reads via MiXCR and lists one record per CDR3 protein. The table shows more than 15,000 distinct CDR3 sequences, with roughly 6.5% occurring only once. Specified time point: sample taken at primary tumor resection. The cohort: roughly 72 early-stage, untreated non-small cell lung cancer patients. From tumor, nontumor lung or frozen PBMC, whole RNA was taken unsorted for sequencing. V lost 1 base, J lost 0 bases, and 7 bases lay in between. The CDR3 totals 15 residues. Germline V gives CDR1 DFQATT, CDR2 SNEGSKA (reference sequence). This clonotype showed up many times. Its target is unknown.

V gene TRBV20-1 combines with J gene TRBJ1-6; D ambiguous. The source is a female donor with early-stage non-small cell lung cancer. The source was lung tumor tissue, collected at surgery. The CDR3 nucleotides are TGCAGTGCTAGAGCCCGGGGCTCCTATAATTCACCCCTCCACTTT. Translating gives CSARARGSYNSPLHF.